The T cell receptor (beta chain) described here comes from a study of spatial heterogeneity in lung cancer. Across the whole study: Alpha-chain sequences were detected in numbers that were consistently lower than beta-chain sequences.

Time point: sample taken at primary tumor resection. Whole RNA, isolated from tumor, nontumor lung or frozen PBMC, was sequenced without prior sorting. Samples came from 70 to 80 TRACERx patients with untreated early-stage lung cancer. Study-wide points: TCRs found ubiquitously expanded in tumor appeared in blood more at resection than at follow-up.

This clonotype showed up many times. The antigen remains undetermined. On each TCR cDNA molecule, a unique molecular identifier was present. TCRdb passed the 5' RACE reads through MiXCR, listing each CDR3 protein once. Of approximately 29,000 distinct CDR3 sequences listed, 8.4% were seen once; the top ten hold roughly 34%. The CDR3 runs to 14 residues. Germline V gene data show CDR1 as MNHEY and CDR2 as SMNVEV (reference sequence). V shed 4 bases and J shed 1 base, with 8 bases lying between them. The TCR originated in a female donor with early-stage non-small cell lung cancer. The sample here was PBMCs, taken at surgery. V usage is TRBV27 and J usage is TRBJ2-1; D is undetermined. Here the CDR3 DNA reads TGTGCCAGCAGTTCTCTAGGGTCCTACAATGAGCAGTTCTTC. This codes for CASSSLGSYNEQFF.